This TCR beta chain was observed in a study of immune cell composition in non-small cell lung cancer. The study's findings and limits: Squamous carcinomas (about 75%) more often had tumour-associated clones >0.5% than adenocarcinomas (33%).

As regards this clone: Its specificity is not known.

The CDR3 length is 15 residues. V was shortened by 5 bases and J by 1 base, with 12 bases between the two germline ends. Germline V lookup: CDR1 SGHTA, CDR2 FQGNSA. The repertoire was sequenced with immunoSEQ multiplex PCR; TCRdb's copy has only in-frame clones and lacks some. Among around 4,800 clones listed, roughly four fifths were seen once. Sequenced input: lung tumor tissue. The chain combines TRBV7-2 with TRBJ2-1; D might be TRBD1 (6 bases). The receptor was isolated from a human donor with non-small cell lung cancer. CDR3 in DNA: TGTGCCAGCAGCACGGAAGGACAGTCCTACAATGAGCAGTTCTTC. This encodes CASSTEGQSYNEQFF.